These T cell receptor beta chains were read from a single sample in a study of a mutant IDH1 vaccine in newly diagnosed glioma. Profiling relied on immunoSEQ multiplex PCR, and the TCRdb table lists in-frame clones only, not all of them. The sample lists tens of thousands of clones, over 75% seen once, with roughly 5% in the top ten. The specimen was PBMCs, collected from a glioma patient treated with radiotherapy, temozolomide or both. The receptor source for this set is a man aged 35 to 55 with glioma. Some clones in this sample may be carry-over from other donors' samples. Both conserved end residues are part of each CDR3.

v_call: TRBV7-9
j_call: TRBJ2-1
cdr3_aa: CASSLDLAGSNEQFF

v_call: TRBV6-5
j_call: TRBJ1-6
cdr3_aa: CASSFGGTSDSPLHF

v_call: TRBV6-1
j_call: TRBJ2-1
cdr3_aa: CASSEYRGAAGHEQFF

v_call: TRBV30
j_call: TRBJ2-7
cdr3_aa: CAWNPGVAYEQYF

v_call: TRBV5-1
j_call: TRBJ2-1
cdr3_aa: CASSTLPGLAGGPQFF

v_call: TRBV30
j_call: TRBJ2-5
cdr3_aa: CAWSVRAGQQETQYF

v_call: TRBV10-3
j_call: TRBJ2-2
cdr3_aa: CAISADRGRPGELFF

v_call: TRBV20-1
j_call: TRBJ2-1
cdr3_aa: CSAQYNEQFF

v_call: TRBV2
j_call: TRBJ1-5
cdr3_aa: CASGVGGYSNQPQHF

v_call: TRBV20-1
j_call: TRBJ1-1
cdr3_aa: CSARRNTEAFF

v_call: TRBV5-4
j_call: TRBJ1-6
cdr3_aa: CASSLRQGFSPLHF

v_call: TRBV14
j_call: TRBJ1-2
cdr3_aa: CASSQDRGRGGYTF

v_call: TRBV27
j_call: TRBJ2-7
cdr3_aa: CASATGSSYEQYF

v_call: TRBV2
j_call: TRBJ1-3
cdr3_aa: CASSARDSLGNTIYF

v_call: TRBV10-3
j_call: TRBJ1-4
cdr3_aa: CAISSGGREKLFF

v_call: TRBV5-1
j_call: TRBJ2-3
cdr3_aa: CASSLFGGSSTDTQYF

v_call: TRBV5-1
j_call: TRBJ1-1
cdr3_aa: CASRRQGAPTEAFF

v_call: TRBV30
j_call: TRBJ1-3
cdr3_aa: CAWSTTGSGNTIYF

v_call: TRBV7-9
j_call: TRBJ1-1
cdr3_aa: CASSGQSMNTEAFF

v_call: TRBV29-1
j_call: TRBJ2-5
cdr3_aa: CSGLTGRETQYF

v_call: TRBV6-1
j_call: TRBJ2-3
cdr3_aa: CASSELDTQYF

v_call: TRBV6-5
j_call: TRBJ2-7
cdr3_aa: CASSQGQGARYEQYF

v_call: TRBV30
j_call: TRBJ1-5
cdr3_aa: CAWSVQGADQPQHF

v_call: TRBV11-2
j_call: TRBJ1-1
cdr3_aa: CASSLRRRGNTEAFF

v_call: TRBV18
j_call: TRBJ1-3
cdr3_aa: CASSPTTGGWNTIYF

v_call: TRBV5-6
j_call: TRBJ1-1
cdr3_aa: CASSLARKNLNTEAFF

v_call: TRBV27
j_call: TRBJ1-4
cdr3_aa: CASSSRVGEKLFF

v_call: TRBV4-1
j_call: TRBJ1-1
cdr3_aa: CASSQADRVLAMNTEAFF

v_call: TRBV9
j_call: TRBJ2-5
cdr3_aa: CASSATGLETQYF

v_call: TRBV15
j_call: TRBJ1-1
cdr3_aa: CATSLVRMNTEAFF

v_call: TRBV3-1/TRBV3-2
j_call: TRBJ2-5
cdr3_aa: CASGETQYF

v_call: TRBV5-1
j_call: TRBJ1-2
cdr3_aa: CASSVTLQGVYGYTF

v_call: TRBV6-5
j_call: TRBJ1-1
cdr3_aa: CASRTGVWDTEAFF

v_call: TRBV7-2
j_call: TRBJ1-2
cdr3_aa: CASSSYYAGQENGYTF

v_call: TRBV19
j_call: TRBJ1-2
cdr3_aa: CASSFQSGSGYTF

v_call: TRBV4-1
j_call: TRBJ2-2
cdr3_aa: CASSQLTTGSTGELFF

v_call: TRBV6-5
j_call: TRBJ1-6
cdr3_aa: CASSYSRLGDSPLHF

v_call: TRBV2
j_call: TRBJ1-4
cdr3_aa: CASKRQGGEKLFF

v_call: TRBV5-4
j_call: TRBJ2-3
cdr3_aa: CASSWTSGTDTQYF

v_call: TRBV2
j_call: TRBJ2-7
cdr3_aa: CASIGGPYEQYF

v_call: TRBV19
j_call: TRBJ1-1
cdr3_aa: CASIQGDVNTEAFF

v_call: TRBV18
j_call: TRBJ2-2
cdr3_aa: CASSPVAGGFTGELFF

v_call: TRBV18
j_call: TRBJ2-7
cdr3_aa: CASSPGDIYEQYF

v_call: TRBV29-1
j_call: TRBJ2-3
cdr3_aa: CSVWTLSTDTQYF

v_call: TRBV6-5
j_call: TRBJ1-1
cdr3_aa: CASSQNRDRLRAFF

v_call: TRBV19
j_call: TRBJ1-2
cdr3_aa: CASSRLGYGYTF

v_call: TRBV4-1
j_call: TRBJ2-7
cdr3_aa: CASSHRDSNAYEQYF

v_call: TRBV6-5
j_call: TRBJ1-6
cdr3_aa: CASKGGSNSPLHF

v_call: TRBV30
j_call: TRBJ1-1
cdr3_aa: CAWGKLRGTNTEAFF

v_call: TRBV29-1
j_call: TRBJ2-7
cdr3_aa: CSVAMTVSYEQYF

v_call: TRBV29-1
j_call: TRBJ1-1
cdr3_aa: CSARQGHTEAFF

v_call: TRBV5-4
j_call: TRBJ2-7
cdr3_aa: CASSLLEASGEQYF